The rows below give T cell receptor beta chains drawn from one sample of a study of T cell responses to AZD1222 COVID-19 vaccine. Here immunoSEQ multiplex PCR was the method, and the copy in TCRdb shows in-frame clones only, minus some. The repertoire includes about 140,000 clones, around 90% of them detected once, and 1.7% sits in the top ten. This material consisted of peripheral blood, taken on day 0 of AZD1222 vaccination. These receptors were obtained from an adult in good health. Both conserved end residues are part of each CDR3. Each record gives: J gene, V gene, clone size, CDR3 length, D gene, CDR3 DNA, CDR3 protein. D genes are given only for firm matches. Clone sizes are given selectively: once, few, many, or a class where the clone is expanded.

TRBJ1-5,TRBV15,-,14,-,TGTGCCACCAGCAGAGATAATACCGGACGGACCCAGCATTTT,CATSRDNTGRTQHF
TRBJ2-2,TRBV3-1/TRBV3-2,-,16,TRBD2,TGTGCCAGCAGTCCCCGACTAGCGGGAGGTGCCGGGGAGCTGTTTTTT,CASSPRLAGGAGELFF
TRBJ1-5,TRBV27,-,15,-,TGTGCCAGCAGTGCATCGTGGACTGACGGTCAGCCCCAGCATTTT,CASSASWTDGQPQHF
TRBJ1-6,TRBV5-1,-,17,TRBD1,TGCGCCAGCAGCTGGGGACAGGAGACTGACTATAATTCACCCCTCCACTTT,CASSWGQETDYNSPLHF
TRBJ1-1,TRBV28,-,15,TRBD1,TGTGCCAGCAGTTTGCGCAGGGGGCTATTAACTGAAGCTTTCTTT,CASSLRRGLLTEAFF
TRBJ2-2,TRBV3-1/TRBV3-2,-,19,TRBD2,TGTGCCAGCAGCCAAGGGAGGACTAGCGGGAGGTCTTCCACCGGGGAGCTGTTTTTT,CASSQGRTSGRSSTGELFF
TRBJ1-2,TRBV7-9,once,18,TRBD1,TGTGCCAGCAGTCCAGGAGGGCCACGAACCGGGACAGCCTATGGCTACACCTTC,CASSPGGPRTGTAYGYTF
TRBJ2-1,TRBV5-1,-,14,-,TGCGCCAGCAGTGTCCAGGGTACGGACAATGAGCAGTTCTTC,CASSVQGTDNEQFF
TRBJ2-3,TRBV5-1,-,15,TRBD2,TGCGCCAGCAGCGCGGGACTAGCTTCCACAGATACGCAGTATTTT,CASSAGLASTDTQYF
TRBJ1-6,TRBV6-5,-,15,-,TGTGCCAGCAGTCCGAGAAACAGGGAAGGTTCACCCCTCCACTTT,CASSPRNREGSPLHF
TRBJ1-5,TRBV2,-,12,-,TGTGCCAGCAGTGAAGGTTATCTGACCCAGCATTTT,CASSEGYLTQHF
TRBJ1-2,TRBV19,-,15,-,TGTGCCAGTAGTTTCCTACTACAGGGTAACTATGGCTACACCTTC,CASSFLLQGNYGYTF
TRBJ2-5,TRBV6-5,-,14,TRBD2,TGTGCCAGCAGCCTCGGACTAGTGTCGGAGACCCAGTACTTC,CASSLGLVSETQYF
TRBJ1-4,TRBV6-2/TRBV6-3,-,14,-,TGTGCCAGCAGTCAGACAGGTGCTAGTGAAAAACTGTTTTTT,CASSQTGASEKLFF
TRBJ1-2,TRBV4-1,-,13,-,TGCGCCAGCAGCCCCCCTTCAAGGGATGGCTACACCTTC,CASSPPSRDGYTF
TRBJ1-4,TRBV28,-,16,-,TGTGCCAGCAGTTCCCCGATAGTATCAACTAATGAAAAACTGTTTTTT,CASSSPIVSTNEKLFF
TRBJ2-2,TRBV3-1/TRBV3-2,-,14,-,TGTGCCAGCAGCCTACCTAGCGCCGCCGGGGAGCTGTTTTTT,CASSLPSAAGELFF
TRBJ1-4,TRBV9,-,14,TRBD1,TGTGCCAGCAGCGCCACAGGGGAGTCACGGAAACTGTTTTTT,CASSATGESRKLFF
TRBJ2-6,TRBV5-1,-,15,-,TGCGCCAGCGGAGGGTTGGGATCTGGGGCCAACGTCCTGACTTTC,CASGGLGSGANVLTF
TRBJ1-5,TRBV2,-,15,-,TGTGCCACACCGGGGGGGGGCAGTGGCAATCAGCCCCAGCATTTT,CATPGGGSGNQPQHF
TRBJ2-3,TRBV7-9,-,15,-,TGTGCCAGCAGCGTTAGCGGCTCGGGCACAGATACGCAGTATTTT,CASSVSGSGTDTQYF
TRBJ1-2,TRBV5-8,-,16,TRBD1,TGTGCCAGCAGCATTCTGGGGGGACAGGGGGACTATGGCTACACCTTC,CASSILGGQGDYGYTF
TRBJ2-2,TRBV5-1,-,15,TRBD2,TGCGCCAGCAGCTCGGGGACTAGCGGCGCCGGGGAGCTGTTTTTT,CASSSGTSGAGELFF
TRBJ2-5,TRBV5-5,-,14,TRBD1,TGTGCCAGCAGCTTGGCAGGGGGCCAAGAGACCCAGTACTTC,CASSLAGGQETQYF
TRBJ2-2,TRBV5-1,few,11,-,TGCGCCAGCAGCTTGCCCGGGGAGCTGTTTTTT,CASSLPGELFF
TRBJ1-2,TRBV5-5,once,12,-,TGTGCCAGCAGCTTGCCGCCGAAAGGCTACACCTTC,CASSLPPKGYTF
TRBJ1-4,TRBV27,once,11,-,TGTGCCAGCAGTTTTGACAGAAAACTGTTTTTT,CASSFDRKLFF
TRBJ2-1,TRBV19,-,19,TRBD2,TGTGCCAGCGCTAAAGAGGCACTACTAGCGGGAGGGCCTTACAATGAGCAGTTCTTC,CASAKEALLAGGPYNEQFF
TRBJ1-1,TRBV12-3/TRBV12-4,-,12,-,TGTGCCAGCACCTACCAGGGGACTGAAGCTTTCTTT,CASTYQGTEAFF
TRBJ1-5,TRBV10-3,-,15,TRBD1,TGTGCCATCAGTGAAATTGGACAGGGTTATCAGCCCCAGCATTTT,CAISEIGQGYQPQHF
TRBJ2-1,TRBV30,-,13,-,TGTGCCTGGAGTCCTAACTGGGGCAATGAGCAGTTCTTC,CAWSPNWGNEQFF
TRBJ2-7,TRBV2,-,14,-,TGTGCCAGCAGTGAACAGGGTTTAGGCTACGAGCAGTACTTC,CASSEQGLGYEQYF
TRBJ2-7,TRBV30,-,12,-,TGTGCCTGGAGGGGGGTTGGCTACGAGCAGTACTTC,CAWRGVGYEQYF
TRBJ2-7,TRBV7-2,-,13,-,TGTTCGTCTGGGTGGGACACGGCCTACGAGCAGTACTTC,CSSGWDTAYEQYF
TRBJ1-5,TRBV2,-,15,-,TGTGCCAGCAGTGAAGACATGGGAGGGGAGTGGCCCCAGCATTTT,CASSEDMGGEWPQHF
TRBJ1-2,TRBV28,-,14,TRBD1,TGTGCCAGCAGTTACTCGACAGGGAACCATGGCTACACCTTC,CASSYSTGNHGYTF
TRBJ1-1,TRBV10-3,-,16,TRBD1,TGTGCCATCAGCGGGCAACCGGGACAGGTAAACACTGAAGCTTTCTTT,CAISGQPGQVNTEAFF
TRBJ1-1,TRBV11-2,-,11,-,TGTGCCAGCAGTTGGGGGGGGGAAGCTTTCTTT,CASSWGGEAFF
TRBJ2-7,TRBV2,-,14,-,TGTGCCAGCAGTGCGGTCTGGATCTCCTACGAGCAGTACTTC,CASSAVWISYEQYF
TRBJ1-1,TRBV29-1,-,14,-,TGCAGCGTCGCACCAAGTAATCTGAACACTGAAGCTTTCTTT,CSVAPSNLNTEAFF
TRBJ1-1,TRBV2,-,15,-,TGTGCCAGCATCCCAAGAGGGGAATTGAACACTGAAGCTTTCTTT,CASIPRGELNTEAFF
TRBJ2-2,TRBV5-1,-,16,-,TGCGCCAGCAGCCGCAGGACCTCCGCCAACACCGGGGAGCTGTTTTTT,CASSRRTSANTGELFF
TRBJ2-2,TRBV24-1,-,15,TRBD2,TGTGCCACCAGTGGTACTAGCGGGAGGTTCGGGGAGCTGTTTTTT,CATSGTSGRFGELFF
TRBJ2-7,TRBV6-5,-,13,TRBD1,TGTGCCAGCAGGATGGGACAGTTCTACGAGCAGTACTTC,CASRMGQFYEQYF
TRBJ2-1,TRBV15,-,13,-,TGTGCCACCAGCAGAGCTGGGGGCCGGGAGCAGTTCTTC,CATSRAGGREQFF
TRBJ1-4,TRBV21-1,-,15,-,TGTGCCAGCAGCGAACCCTGGACAGGGGATGAAAAACTGTTTTTT,CASSEPWTGDEKLFF
TRBJ1-4,TRBV3-1/TRBV3-2,-,14,TRBD1,TGTGCCAGCAGCCAAAGAGGGGGCCATGAAAAACTGTTTTTT,CASSQRGGHEKLFF
TRBJ2-3,TRBV5-4,once,14,TRBD1,TGTGCCAGCAGCTCCAGGACAGGGACGGATACGCAGTATTTT,CASSSRTGTDTQYF
TRBJ2-1,TRBV5-4,-,13,-,TGTGCCAGCAGCTTGAGGAATCGCAATGAGCAGTTCTTC,CASSLRNRNEQFF
TRBJ1-5,TRBV3-1/TRBV3-2,-,17,-,TGTGCCAGCAGCCAAGGTCAGGGACATCCTAGCAATCAGCCCCAGCATTTT,CASSQGQGHPSNQPQHF
TRBJ2-1,TRBV21-1,-,18,-,TGTGCCAGCAGCAAAGAAAGGAGTAGGACAGGGAGGGGAAATGAGCAGTTCTTC,CASSKERSRTGRGNEQFF
TRBJ2-1,TRBV6-1,-,15,-,TGTGCCAGCAGTGAGGCCAGGGGCTCCTACAATGAGCAGTTCTTC,CASSEARGSYNEQFF
TRBJ2-7,TRBV5-6,-,14,-,TGTGCCAGCAGTTTGTTAGACACCGTCTACGAGCAGTACTTC,CASSLLDTVYEQYF
TRBJ1-4,TRBV2,-,14,-,TGTGCCAGCAGCGACAGGCCCGGCAAGGAAAAACTGTTTTTT,CASSDRPGKEKLFF
TRBJ2-3,TRBV18,-,16,TRBD2,TGTGCCAGCTCACCGGGACTAGCTTATAAGGCGGGTACGCAGTATTTT,CASSPGLAYKAGTQYF
TRBJ2-3,TRBV15,-,14,-,TGTGCCACCAGCAATGGCCAGGGTTGGGATACGCAGTATTTT,CATSNGQGWDTQYF